This TCR beta chain was recovered during a study of CD8 T cells in ankylosing spondylitis. About this clonotype itself: Its antigen remains unidentified.

Making the TCR beta libraries involved quantitative 5'-RACE with molecular barcodes. MiXCR, applied by TCRdb to the 5' RACE reads, yields one record per CDR3 protein. Here the sample spans about 420,000 distinct CDR3 sequences, under 25% being singletons. General study findings and limits: Disease-linked clones were CD8+ and relatively rare in peripheral blood. Ankylosing spondylitis blood seemed to carry a telltale TCR beta motif made of about 8 highly homologous variants. The authors reported significant enrichment of disease-linked clones in matched ankylosing spondylitis synovial fluid.

Germline trimming cut 3 bases from V and 2 bases from J; bases unmatched to any gene: 2. In germline, CDR1 is KGHDR, CDR2 SFDVKD. This CDR3 spans 15 amino acids. The source of this sequence is a male donor with ankylosing spondylitis. The chain joins TRBV24-1 to TRBJ2-3; 9 nucleotides agree with TRBD2. The material sequenced was blood, either unsorted or a sorted T cell fraction (not recorded which). The CDR3 loop reads CATSDRTSVTDTQYF. DNA of the CDR3: TGTGCCACCAGTGATCGGACTAGCGTCACAGATACGCAGTATTTT.